The present TCR beta chain was sequenced within a study of cytomegalovirus exposure and HLA in healthy donors. This CDR3 spans 15 amino acids. Trimming stripped 6 bases from V and 3 bases from J, with 15 bases between. Germline CDR1 and CDR2: MNHEY and SVGAGI. Healthy bone marrow donors made up the cohort. 60 Vbeta and 13 Jbeta primers were used in PCR. Produced via immunoSEQ multiplex PCR; TCRdb's table is partial and in-frame only. The sample lists roughly 150,000 clones, approximately 79% occurring once. The clonotype originates from a man aged 35-49 years in good health and CMV-seropositive. Material: PBMCs. The chain combines TRBV6-5 with TRBJ1-3; TRBD1 might be the D (6 bases). The CDR3: CASRNRDNYGNTIYF. The CDR3, as DNA: TGTGCCAGCAGGAACCGGGACAACTATGGAAACACCATATATTTT.